Included here is one T cell receptor beta chain sequence, with context. Its target is unknown. Together with a sample-barcoded 5' primer, a J-beta primer mix was included in a second PCR lasting 7 to 11 cycles. TCRdb processed the 5' RACE reads anew with MiXCR; each CDR3 protein has one entry. The sample shows more than 450,000 distinct CDR3 sequences, 25% to 35% of them seen only once. This sample is drawn from a study of blood T cells in healthy people across ages. The study's findings and limits: Unsorted PBMC material precluded a definitive naive versus antigen-experienced comparison.

Between the trimmed V and J ends, which lost 0 bases and 3 bases, there was a span of 11 bases. CDR1 is MNHEY, CDR2 SVGAGI, per germline. This CDR3 has 15 amino acids. The draw of peripheral blood yielded approximately 11 milliliters from each donor. This sample also belongs to another study, concerning T cells of mothers and their children. This second study says: Each child gave a few million TCR beta CDR3 reads (each mother, over 8.5 million). Related mother and child pairs showed slightly greater overlap (not significant) than unrelated pairs did.

The clonotype comes from a boy aged 2 to 9 in good health. The specimen was blood. The genes are TRBV6-5 and TRBJ1-2; possible D gene TRBD1, 5 bases. This chain's CDR3 is CASSYSRGIHYGYTF. Here the CDR3 DNA reads TGTGCCAGCAGTTACTCGAGGGGAATTCACTATGGCTACACCTTC.